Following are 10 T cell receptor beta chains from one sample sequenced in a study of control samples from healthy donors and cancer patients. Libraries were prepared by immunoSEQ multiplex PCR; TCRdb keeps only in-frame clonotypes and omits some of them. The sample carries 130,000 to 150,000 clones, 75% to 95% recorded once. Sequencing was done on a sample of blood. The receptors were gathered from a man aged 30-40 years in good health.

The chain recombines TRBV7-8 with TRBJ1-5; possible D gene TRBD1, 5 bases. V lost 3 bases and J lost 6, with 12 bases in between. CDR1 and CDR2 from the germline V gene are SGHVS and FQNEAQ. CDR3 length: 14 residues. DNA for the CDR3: TGTGCCAGCAGCTTGAGGGGCTCGTTTCAGCCCCAGCATTTT. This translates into CASSLRGSFQPQHF. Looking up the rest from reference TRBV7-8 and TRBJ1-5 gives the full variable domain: GAGVSQSPRYKVAKRGQDVALRCDPISGHVSLFWYQQALGQGPEFLTYFQNEAQLDKSGLPSDRFFAERPEGSVSTLKIQRTQQEDSAVYLCASSLRGSFQPQHFGDGTRLSIL.

DNA for the CDR3: TGTGCCAGCAGTTTGAGCAGGGGGAATAACGAGCAGTACTTC. It codes for CASSLSRGNNEQYF. The rearrangement links TRBV27 to TRBJ2-7, with 7 bases matching TRBD1. Germline lookup yields CDR1 MNHEY and CDR2 SMNVEV (reference sequence). This CDR3 is built from 14 residues. After removal of 3 bases from V and 5 bases from J, the junction contained 7 bases not matched to a gene.

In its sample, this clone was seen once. In nucleotides, the CDR3 is TGTGCCAGCAGCCCCCAGGCACAGGTAAAGAACATTCAGTACTTC. Protein: CASSPQAQVKNIQYF. V usage is TRBV7-2 and J usage is TRBJ2-4; TRBD1 might be the D (5 bases). V was clipped by 5 bases and J by 7 bases, with 18 bases between them. CDR1 and CDR2 (germline): SGHTA, FQGNSA. The CDR3 spans 15 residues.

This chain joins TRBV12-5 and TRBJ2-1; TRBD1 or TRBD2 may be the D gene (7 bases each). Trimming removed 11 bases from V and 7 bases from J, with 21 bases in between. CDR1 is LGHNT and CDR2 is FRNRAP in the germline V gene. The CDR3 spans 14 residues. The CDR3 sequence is CAGTIGRGRNEQFF. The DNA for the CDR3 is TGTGCTGGGACTATCGGCAGGGGGAGGAATGAGCAGTTCTTC.

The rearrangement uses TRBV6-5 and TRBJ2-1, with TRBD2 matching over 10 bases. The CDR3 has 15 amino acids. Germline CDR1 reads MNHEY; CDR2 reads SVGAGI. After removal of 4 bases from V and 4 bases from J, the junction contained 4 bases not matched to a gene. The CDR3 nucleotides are TGTGCCAGCAGTTCGAGCGGGGGGGTGTACAATGAGCAGTTCTTC. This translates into CASSSSGGVYNEQFF.

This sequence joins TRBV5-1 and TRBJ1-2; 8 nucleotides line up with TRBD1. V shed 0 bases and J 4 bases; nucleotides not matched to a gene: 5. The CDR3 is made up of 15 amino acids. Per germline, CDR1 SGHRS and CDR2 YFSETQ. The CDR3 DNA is TGCGCCAGCAGCTTGGCGGAAGGACAGGGCTATGGCTACACCTTC. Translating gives CASSLAEGQGYGYTF. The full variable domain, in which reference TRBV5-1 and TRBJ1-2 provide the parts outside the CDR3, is KAGVTQTPRYLIKTRGQQVTLSCSPISGHRSVSWYQQTPGQGLQFLFEYFSETQRNKGNFPGRFSGRQFSNSRSEMNVSTLELGDSALYLCASSLAEGQGYGYTFGSGTRLTVV.

The CDR3 spells CASSHQGQGTYEQYF. CDR3 sequence (DNA): TGTGCCAGCAGCCATCAGGGACAGGGCACCTACGAGCAGTACTTC. This chain uses TRBV5-6 with TRBJ2-7; TRBD1 matches 9 bases. This CDR3 has 15 amino acids. Trimming took 4 bases from V and 2 from J; bases not matched to a gene: 7. Germline V gene data show CDR1 as SGHDT and CDR2 as YYEEEE.

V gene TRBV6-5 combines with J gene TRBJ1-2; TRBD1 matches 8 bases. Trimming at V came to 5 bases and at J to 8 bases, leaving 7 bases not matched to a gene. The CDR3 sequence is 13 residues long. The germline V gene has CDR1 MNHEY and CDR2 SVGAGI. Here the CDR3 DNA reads TGTGCCAGCAGTATCGGACAGGGACGGGGCTACACCTTC. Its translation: CASSIGQGRGYTF.

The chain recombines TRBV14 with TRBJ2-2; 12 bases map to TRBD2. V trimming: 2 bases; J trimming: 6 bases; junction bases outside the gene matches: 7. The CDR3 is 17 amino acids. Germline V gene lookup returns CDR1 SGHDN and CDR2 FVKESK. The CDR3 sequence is CASSQRLAGVRSGELFF. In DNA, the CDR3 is TGTGCCAGCAGCCAAAGACTAGCGGGGGTGAGGTCCGGGGAGCTGTTTTTT.

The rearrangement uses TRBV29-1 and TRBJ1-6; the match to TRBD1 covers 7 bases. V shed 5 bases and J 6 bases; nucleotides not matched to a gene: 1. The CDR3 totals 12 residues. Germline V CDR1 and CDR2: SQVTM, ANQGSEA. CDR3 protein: CSVRDSNSPLHF. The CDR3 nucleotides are TGCAGCGTTCGGGACAGTAATTCACCCCTCCACTTT.